The next 28 T cell receptor beta chains were all read from a single sample in a study of T cells in Graves' hyperthyroidism and ophthalmopathy (dated by TCRdb to the late 2010s). Receptor libraries were prepared by multiplex PCR. The sequencing machine was an Illumina HiSeq 2000. TCR beta CDR3 regions were amplified from RNA transcripts. The first round of RT-PCR for the TCR CDR3 was performed with the HTBI primer set and the Qiagen OneStep RT-PCR kit. TCRdb redid the processing of the public reads, applying fastp at Q25 and MiXCR, and retained in-frame beta chains. When rows share a CDR3 protein, they turn into one entry using the most common DNA and genes. The table for this sample lists some 300,000 distinct CDR3 sequences; 12% to 15% of them were counted only once. The ten top clones hold less than 8% of the sample. Material for sequencing was blood. The receptors shown here come from a woman in her thirties or forties with Graves' hyperthyroidism.

This clonotype has only a few counts. The chain employs TRBV5-1 and TRBJ2-7; TRBD1 matches 9 bases. V shed 4 bases, J shed 2 bases, and the junction held 4 bases outside the gene matches. Germline V CDR1 and CDR2: SGHRS, YFSETQ. CDR3 length equals 14 residues. CDR3 in DNA: TGCGCCAGCAGCAGGGACAGGGCCCCCTACGAGCAGTACTTC. This translates into CASSRDRAPYEQYF.

This clonotype was seen repeatedly, ten times or more. This CDR3 is CATSPRDRAYEQYF. As DNA, the CDR3 is TGTGCCACCAGCCCCCGGGACAGGGCCTACGAGCAGTACTTC. This chain links TRBV24-1 with TRBJ2-7, with TRBD1 matching over 9 bases. Trimming at V came to 7 bases and at J to 2 bases, leaving 5 bases not matched to a gene. The CDR3 contains 14 residues. Germline CDR1 KGHDR, CDR2 SFDVKD.

V is TRBV20-1 and J is TRBJ2-7; D is perhaps TRBD2 (6 bases). The CDR3 length is 13 residues. Germline lookup yields CDR1 DFQATT and CDR2 SNEGSKA (reference sequence). With 5 bases removed from V and 2 bases from J, the gap between germline ends came to 13 bases. The CDR3 bases are TGCAGTGCTCGGGACTTAGGGGCCTACGAGCAGTACTTC. Its protein is CSARDLGAYEQYF.

This chain's CDR3 is CASSRGGTSGYEQYF. As DNA, the CDR3 is TGTGCCAGCAGCCGAGGGGGGACTAGCGGGTACGAGCAGTACTTC. The J gene is TRBJ2-7, the V gene TRBV12-3 or TRBV12-4; 12 bases map to TRBD2. There are 15 residues in the CDR3. Trimming at V came to 6 bases and at J to 4 bases, leaving 7 bases not matched to a gene.

This chain uses TRBV2 with TRBJ1-1, with 11 bases aligning to TRBD1. V lost 7 bases to trimming and J lost 5 bases; unmatched junction nucleotides: 6. The CDR3 consists of 14 residues. CDR1 SNHLY and CDR2 FYNNEI come from the germline V gene. In DNA, the CDR3 is TGTGCCAGCAAACTTGGACAGGGGGCTACTGAAGCTTTCTTT. This sequence encodes CASKLGQGATEAFF.

This clonotype was found many times. The chain has TRBV20-1 and TRBJ1-4; 8 nucleotides line up with TRBD1. CDR3 length: 13 residues. Germline V gene lookup returns CDR1 DFQATT and CDR2 SNEGSKA (reference sequence). V trimming: 6 bases; J trimming: 8 bases; junction bases outside the gene matches: 8. CDR3 sequence: CSAKTGEGEKLFF. The CDR3, as DNA: TGCAGTGCCAAGACAGGGGAGGGCGAAAAACTGTTTTTT.

This chain joins TRBV5-1 and TRBJ2-1, with 10 nucleotides matching TRBD2. The CDR3 is made up of 18 amino acids. Germline-derived CDR1 and CDR2 are SGHRS and YFSETQ. Germline trimming cut 4 bases from V and 0 bases from J; bases unmatched to any gene: 10. CDR3 amino acids: CASSKAGGPLSSYNEQFF. CDR3 coding DNA: TGCGCCAGCAGCAAAGCGGGAGGGCCTTTGAGCTCCTACAATGAGCAGTTCTTC.

This clonotype was counted many times. V gene TRBV12-3 or TRBV12-4 combines with J gene TRBJ2-2; a weak D match, TRBD2 (6 bases). CDR3 size: 14 residues. V was clipped by 3 bases and J by 6 bases, with 11 bases between them. The DNA of the CDR3 is TGTGCCAGCAGTTTTACTAGCAGGTCCGGGGAGCTGTTTTTT. Its protein product is CASSFTSRSGELFF.

This clonotype was seen repeatedly, ten times or more. The chain combines TRBV20-1 with TRBJ1-3; 8 nucleotides agree with TRBD1. The CDR3 has 13 amino acids. J lost 4 bases, V lost 5 bases, and 4 bases had no gene match. Per the germline V gene, CDR1 is DFQATT and CDR2 is SNEGSKA (reference sequence). CDR3 bases: TGCAGTGCTGATACAGGGGGAGGAAACACCATATATTTT. The encoded protein is CSADTGGGNTIYF.

This clonotype was recorded at least ten times. The chain combines TRBV7-2 with TRBJ2-3; possible D gene TRBD2, 6 bases. CDR1 SGHTA and CDR2 FQGNSA come from the germline V gene. With 5 bases removed from V and 6 bases from J, the gap between germline ends came to 18 bases. CDR3 size: 15 residues. This chain's CDR3 is CASSLLGGWGDTQYF. CDR3 DNA: TGTGCCAGCAGCCTTCTCGGGGGATGGGGGGATACGCAGTATTTT.

This rearrangement joins TRBV20-1 to TRBJ2-2; tentatively, D is TRBD1 (5 bases). V dropped 3 bases and J dropped 0 bases, with 5 bases sitting between them. CDR3 length equals 13 residues. Germline V gives CDR1 DFQATT, CDR2 SNEGSKA (reference sequence). CDR3 in DNA: TGCAGTGCTAGGGACACGAACACCGGGGAGCTGTTTTTT. It encodes CSARDTNTGELFF.

The chain couples TRBV20-1 to TRBJ2-2; 8 bases align to TRBD2. CDR1 is DFQATT and CDR2 is SNEGSKA in the germline V gene (reference sequence). J lost 2 bases, V lost 1 base, and 3 bases had no gene match. The CDR3 spans 15 residues. This CDR3 reads CSARVSGKNTGELFF. CDR3 nucleotide sequence: TGCAGTGCTAGAGTTAGCGGGAAAAACACCGGGGAGCTGTTTTTT.

This chain joins TRBV28 and TRBJ1-1; 9 positions match TRBD1. Trimming at V came to 5 bases and at J to 3 bases, leaving 7 bases not matched to a gene. The CDR3 has 15 residues. CDR1 and CDR2 from the germline V gene are MDHEN and SYDVKM. The CDR3 loop reads CASSLRDREYTEAFF. Here the CDR3 DNA reads TGTGCCAGCAGTCTCCGGGACAGGGAGTACACTGAAGCTTTCTTT.

This clonotype was observed at least ten times. The rearrangement joins TRBV7-9 to TRBJ1-2; tentative D call: TRBD1 (6 bases). The length of the CDR3 is 16 residues. The germline V gene encodes CDR1 SEHNR and CDR2 FQNEAQ (reference sequence). V dropped 4 bases and J dropped 7 bases, with 22 bases sitting between them. CDR3 sequence: CASSSFRGKKGIGYTF. In DNA form, the CDR3 reads TGTGCCAGCAGCTCCTTCAGGGGCAAGAAGGGAATTGGCTACACCTTC. Full variable domain (missing parts from reference TRBV7-9 and TRBJ1-2): DTGVSQNPRHKITKRGQNVTFRCDPISEHNRLYWYRQTLGQGPEFLTYFQNEAQLEKSRLLSDRFSAERPKGSFSTLEIQRTEQGDSAMYLCASSSFRGKKGIGYTFGSGTRLTVV.

The table lists this clonotype with many counts. This rearrangement joins TRBV5-1 to TRBJ2-1; no definite D call. Germline V gives CDR1 SGHRS, CDR2 YFSETQ. Trimming cost V 0 bases and J 7 bases, with 5 bases left between them. This CDR3 is built from 12 residues. The CDR3 bases are TGCGCCAGCAGCTTGGAGGGAAATGAGCAGTTCTTC. Its protein product is CASSLEGNEQFF.

This clonotype was seen a few times. This chain uses TRBV18 with TRBJ2-3; 9 nucleotides line up with TRBD1. Per the germline V gene, CDR1 is KGHSH and CDR2 is LQKENI. After removal of 3 bases from V and 6 bases from J, the junction contained 7 bases not matched to a gene. The CDR3 is 15 amino acids. The CDR3 spells CASSPRGQGSDTQYF. The CDR3 bases are TGTGCCAGCTCACCTAGGGGACAGGGATCCGATACGCAGTATTTT.

In its sample, this clonotype was seen many times. This chain connects TRBV28 to TRBJ1-3; maybe TRBD1 (6 bases). This CDR3 region has 15 residues. V gave up 5 bases and J gave up 0 bases, with 11 bases separating them. Per the germline V gene, CDR1 is MDHEN and CDR2 is SYDVKM. The CDR3 sequence is CASSEQGLSGNTIYF. The CDR3 region has the DNA TGTGCCAGCAGTGAACAGGGCCTCTCTGGAAACACCATATATTTT. Filled out from reference TRBV28 and TRBJ1-3, the complete variable domain reads DVKVTQSSRYLVKRTGEKVFLECVQDMDHENMFWYRQDPGLGLRLIYFSYDVKMKEKGDIPEGYSVSREKKERFSLILESASTNQTSMYLCASSEQGLSGNTIYFGEGSWLTVV.

There are a few counts of this clonotype. The chain combines TRBV5-1 with TRBJ1-2, with D possibly matching TRBD1 (6 bases). Trimming shortened V by 4 bases and J by 4 bases, and 14 bases separated the two germline ends. This CDR3 has 14 residues. Germline lookup yields CDR1 SGHRS and CDR2 YFSETQ. The CDR3 sequence is CASSPDSASYGYTF. The CDR3 DNA is TGCGCCAGCAGCCCGGACAGCGCCAGCTATGGCTACACCTTC.

This clonotype was detected ten times or more. The gene calls are TRBV6-5 and TRBJ1-5; unclear D gene. Germline assignment: CDR1 MNHEY and CDR2 SVGAGI. The CDR3 loop spans 11 amino acids. V lost 2 bases to trimming and J lost 11 bases, with 7 bases between them. Written as DNA, the CDR3 is TGTGCCAGCAGTTACGCAGGAGCCCAGCATTTT. Amino acid sequence: CASSYAGAQHF.

This clonotype was seen at least ten times. DNA of the CDR3: TGTGCCAGCAGCGCTCAAGGCATACAAGAGACCCAGTACTTC. Protein sequence: CASSAQGIQETQYF. The V gene is TRBV5-6, the J gene TRBJ2-5; D call uncertain. V was cut by 4 bases and J by 2 bases, with 12 bases left in between. Per germline, CDR1 SGHDT and CDR2 YYEEEE. CDR3 length: 14 residues.

This clonotype was counted many times. The rearrangement uses TRBV11-2 and TRBJ2-3; 8 bases map to TRBD1. Germline V CDR1 and CDR2: SGHAT, FQNNGV. The CDR3 is 16 amino acids. V shed 2 bases and J 5 bases; nucleotides not matched to a gene: 9. The CDR3 spells CASSLRPGQGVDTQYF. DNA of the CDR3: TGTGCCAGCAGCTTACGCCCCGGACAGGGTGTAGATACGCAGTATTTT.

Many counts were recorded for this clonotype. This chain joins TRBV5-5 and TRBJ1-1; D not resolved. Germline values: CDR1 SGHKS, CDR2 YYEKEE (reference sequence). This CDR3 contains 15 residues. V dropped 4 bases and J dropped 4 bases, with 17 bases sitting between them. The CDR3 spells CASSPTWRQFTEAFF. The CDR3 DNA reads as TGTGCCAGCAGCCCTACTTGGAGACAATTCACTGAAGCTTTCTTT.

Regarding this clonotype: A much larger clone lies one base from this, so it may be a read error. This chain uses TRBV7-6 with TRBJ2-5, with D tentatively TRBD2 (5 bases). CDR1 is SGHVS and CDR2 is FNYEAQ in the germline V gene. V was trimmed by 1 base and J by 4 bases, leaving 16 bases between them. The CDR3 runs 16 residues. The CDR3 protein is CASSLDPVRARETQYF. The CDR3 bases are TGTGCCAGCAGCTTAGACCCCGTGAGGGCCCGAGAGACCCAGTACTTC.

This clonotype was observed many times. The chain has TRBV12-5 and TRBJ1-1; the match to TRBD1 covers 9 bases. From germline, CDR1 is LGHNT and CDR2 FRNRAP. The V gene end was trimmed by 5 bases and the J gene end by 5 bases; junction bases not matched to a gene: 6. This CDR3 contains 14 residues. DNA of the CDR3: TGTGCTAGTGGTCTCGGACAGGGGACGACTGAAGCTTTCTTT. This gives the protein CASGLGQGTTEAFF.

This clonotype was seen repeatedly, ten times or more. This rearrangement joins TRBV28 to TRBJ1-2, with D unclear. Germline V gene lookup returns CDR1 MDHEN and CDR2 SYDVKM. Trimming took off 3 bases at V and 6 bases at J, with 17 bases between the two ends. CDR3 size: 15 residues. The chain's CDR3 is CASSFFRPPSNGYTF. Here the CDR3 DNA reads TGTGCCAGCAGTTTTTTCAGGCCTCCAAGTAATGGCTACACCTTC.

Of note for this clonotype: This may come from a read error, since a much larger clone is one base off. J is TRBJ1-4 and V is TRBV2; D unresolved. The length of the CDR3 is 13 residues. The germline V gene encodes CDR1 SNHLY and CDR2 FYNNEI. CDR3 nucleotide sequence: TGTGCCAGCACACGGGAGCAGGATGAAGAACTGTTTTTT. This encodes CASTREQDEELFF.

This clonotype was seen a handful of times. V gene TRBV6-1 combines with J gene TRBJ1-1; TRBD1 is a possible D gene (5 bases). This CDR3 comprises 13 residues. Germline lookup yields CDR1 MNHNS and CDR2 SASEGT. Trimming took 8 bases from V and 6 from J, leaving 16 bases between them. In DNA form, the CDR3 reads TGTGCCAGCGTGGATATGCGGGGGGCTGAAGCTTTCTTT. It codes for CASVDMRGAEAFF.

Concerning this clonotype itself: Since a much larger clone is just one base distant, this may be a read error. This chain links TRBV5-1 with TRBJ2-7; perhaps TRBD2 as D (5 bases). The germline gives CDR1 SGHRS, CDR2 YFSETQ. This CDR3 has 13 amino acids. The CDR3 coding sequence is TGCGCCAGCAGAAAGGACTCTCCGTACGAGCAGTGCTTC. Translating gives CASRKDSPYEQCF. The full variable domain, with the rest looked up from reference TRBV5-1 and TRBJ2-7, is KAGVTQTPRYLIKTRGQQVTLSCSPISGHRSVSWYQQTPGQGLQFLFEYFSETQRNKGNFPGRFSGRQFSNSRSEMNVSTLELGDSALYLCASRKDSPYEQCFGPGTRLTVT.